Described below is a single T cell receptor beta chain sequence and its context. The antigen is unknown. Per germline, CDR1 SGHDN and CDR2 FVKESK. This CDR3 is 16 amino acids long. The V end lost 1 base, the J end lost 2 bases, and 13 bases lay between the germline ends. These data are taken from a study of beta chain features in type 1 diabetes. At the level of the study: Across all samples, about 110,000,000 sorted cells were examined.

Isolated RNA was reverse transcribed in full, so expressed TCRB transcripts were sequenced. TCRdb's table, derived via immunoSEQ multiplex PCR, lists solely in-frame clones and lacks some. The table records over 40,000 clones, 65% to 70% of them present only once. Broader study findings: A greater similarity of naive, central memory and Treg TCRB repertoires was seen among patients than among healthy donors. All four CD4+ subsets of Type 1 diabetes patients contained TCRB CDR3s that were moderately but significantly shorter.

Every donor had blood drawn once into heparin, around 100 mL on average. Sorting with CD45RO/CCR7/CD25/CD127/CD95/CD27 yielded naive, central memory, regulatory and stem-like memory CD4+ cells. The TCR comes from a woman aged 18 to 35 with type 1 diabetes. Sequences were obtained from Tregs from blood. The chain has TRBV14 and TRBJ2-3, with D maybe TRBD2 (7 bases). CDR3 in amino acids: CASSQVPRGPTDTQYF. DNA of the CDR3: TGTGCCAGCAGCCAAGTACCGCGGGGGCCCACAGATACGCAGTATTTT.